The 9 T cell receptor beta chains below all came from one sample that was sequenced in a study of cytomegalovirus exposure and HLA in healthy donors. With 60 Vbeta and 13 Jbeta primers, the PCR was carried out. The protocol was immunoSEQ multiplex PCR, while the TCRdb copy is restricted to in-frame clones and leaves out a portion. The ten most abundant clones cover roughly 2.7% of a sample with about 130,000 clones. Sequencing was done on a sample of PBMCs. All receptors come from a man younger than 45 in good health and CMV-seronegative.

This chain links TRBV19 with TRBJ2-6; TRBD1 agrees at 8 bases. V dropped 4 bases and J dropped 3; count of bases not matched to a gene: 14. Germline CDR1 and CDR2: LNHDA and SQIVND (reference sequence). The CDR3 is 19 amino acids. The CDR3 DNA sequence: TGTGCCAGTAGTACCCCCCCTCAGGGGGCGTATTATGGGGCCAACGTCCTGACTTTC. Translated: CASSTPPQGAYYGANVLTF.

The chain has TRBV5-5 and TRBJ2-1; the match to TRBD2 covers 9 bases. The CDR3 loop spans 17 amino acids. V dropped 4 bases and J dropped 7; count of bases not matched to a gene: 15. Germline loops: CDR1 SGHKS, CDR2 YYEKEE (reference sequence). CDR3 amino acids: CASSPSPRAGGGNEQFF. For the CDR3, the DNA is TGTGCCAGCAGCCCTAGTCCGCGAGCGGGAGGAGGGAATGAGCAGTTCTTC.

The chain recombines TRBV11-2 with TRBJ2-1, with 7 bases fitting TRBD2. The junction had 6 bases not matched to a gene; V was cut back by 5 bases and J by 2 bases. The CDR3 contains 15 residues. Germline CDR1 is SGHAT and CDR2 is FQNNGV. CDR3 loop: CASSEGAGAYNEQFF. The CDR3 DNA reads as TGTGCCAGCAGCGAAGGGGCGGGAGCCTACAATGAGCAGTTCTTC.

The chain recombines TRBV7-9 with TRBJ1-1; D is uncertain. The CDR3 sequence is 16 residues long. V dropped 2 bases and J dropped 1 base, with 14 bases sitting between them. The germline CDR1 and CDR2 sequences are SEHNR and FQNEAQ (reference sequence). CDR3 amino acids: CASSLWRSSENTEAFF. The CDR3 DNA reads as TGTGCCAGCAGCTTATGGCGGTCGTCTGAGAACACTGAAGCTTTCTTT.

This sequence joins TRBV11-2 and TRBJ2-2, with 7 bases identical to TRBD1. Germline V gene lookup returns CDR1 SGHAT and CDR2 FQNNGV. The CDR3 loop spans 14 amino acids. J was trimmed by 6 bases and V by 3 bases; bases with no gene match: 4. The DNA for the CDR3 is TGTGCCAGCAGCTTTACCAGGGGGTCCGGGGAGCTGTTTTTT. It is translated as CASSFTRGSGELFF.

V is TRBV5-1 and J is TRBJ2-5; TRBD1 matches at 9 bases. The last part of the DNA fits TRBJ2-7 better; the J call may be wrong. The CDR3 is made up of 15 amino acids. In germline, CDR1 is SGHRS, CDR2 YFSETQ. CDR3 residues: CASSVMAGTGSEQYF. DNA for the CDR3: TGCGCCAGCAGCGTTATGGCCGGGACAGGGTCCGAGCAGTACTTC.

CDR3 in DNA: TGTGCCAGCAGTTTATTCCGGGGGAACGAGCAGTACTTC. Protein product: CASSLFRGNEQYF. The chain couples TRBV27 to TRBJ2-7, with D tentatively TRBD2 (6 bases). The CDR3 length is 13 residues. Germline assignment: CDR1 MNHEY and CDR2 SMNVEV (reference sequence). Trimming shortened V by 1 base and J by 5 bases, and 9 bases separated the two germline ends.

The chain joins TRBV30 to TRBJ2-1; a possible D gene is TRBD1 (5 bases). Germline V gives CDR1 GTSNPN, CDR2 SVGIG (reference sequence). The V end lost 2 bases, the J end lost 8 bases, and 10 bases lay between the germline ends. The CDR3 consists of 12 residues. Written as DNA, the CDR3 is TGTGCCTGGAGTCGCCAGACAGATGAGCAGTTCTTC. This gives the protein CAWSRQTDEQFF.

The V call is TRBV2, the J call TRBJ2-3; D uncertain. The germline V and J ends were trimmed by 5 bases and 0 bases, with 12 bases remaining between them. Germline assignment: CDR1 SNHLY and CDR2 FYNNEI. The length of the CDR3 is 15 residues. The CDR3 protein is CASSLESFSTDTQYF. The CDR3 DNA reads TGTGCCAGCAGTCTAGAAAGTTTTAGCACAGATACGCAGTATTTT. The entire variable domain, with the rest obtained from reference TRBV2 and TRBJ2-3, is as follows: EPEVTQTPSHQVTQMGQEVILRCVPISNHLYFYWYRQILGQKVEFLVSFYNNEISEKSEIFDDQFSVERPDGSNFTLKIRSTKLEDSAMYFCASSLESFSTDTQYFGPGTRLTVL.